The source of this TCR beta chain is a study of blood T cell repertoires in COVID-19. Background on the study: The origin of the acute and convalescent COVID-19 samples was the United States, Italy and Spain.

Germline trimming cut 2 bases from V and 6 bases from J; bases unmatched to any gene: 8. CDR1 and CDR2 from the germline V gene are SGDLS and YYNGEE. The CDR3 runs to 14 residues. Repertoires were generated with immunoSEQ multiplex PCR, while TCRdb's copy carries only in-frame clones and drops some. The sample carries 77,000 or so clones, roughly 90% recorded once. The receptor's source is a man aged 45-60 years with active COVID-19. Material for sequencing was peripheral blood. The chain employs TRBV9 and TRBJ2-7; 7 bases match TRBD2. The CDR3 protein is CASSVGLGESEQYF. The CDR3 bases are TGTGCCAGCAGCGTCGGACTAGGGGAGTCCGAGCAGTACTTC.